This T cell receptor (beta chain) appears in the sequencing data of a study of metastatic and nonmetastatic thyroid tumors. About the research overall: The comparison covered peripheral blood and tumor or nodule tissue in malignant and benign thyroid patients. Study outcomes and limitations: According to reports, the diversity of TCR beta was significantly higher in malignant thyroid tumors than in benign nodules, and this held in both blood and tumor samples.

This clone is labeled as large. What it binds is unknown. The CDR3 contains 15 residues. Per the germline V gene, CDR1 is MDHEN and CDR2 is SYDVKM. V lost 5 bases and J 3 bases, leaving 16 bases between the germline ends. Thyroid surgery took place with no prior treatment in any patient. With MiXCR, TCRdb reprocessed the PCR reads. This table holds roughly 14,000 clones, about 30% found once. Sequencing was performed on tumor tissue. The clonotype was recovered from a female donor with papillary thyroid cancer or a benign thyroid nodule (not recorded which). Some clones in this sample may be carry-over from other donors' samples. The chain couples TRBV28 to TRBJ2-5, with a tentative D call TRBD1 (6 bases). The CDR3 sequence: CASSPRDMRKETQYF. In DNA form, the CDR3 reads TGTGCCAGCAGTCCTAGGGACATGAGAAAAGAGACCCAGTACTTC.